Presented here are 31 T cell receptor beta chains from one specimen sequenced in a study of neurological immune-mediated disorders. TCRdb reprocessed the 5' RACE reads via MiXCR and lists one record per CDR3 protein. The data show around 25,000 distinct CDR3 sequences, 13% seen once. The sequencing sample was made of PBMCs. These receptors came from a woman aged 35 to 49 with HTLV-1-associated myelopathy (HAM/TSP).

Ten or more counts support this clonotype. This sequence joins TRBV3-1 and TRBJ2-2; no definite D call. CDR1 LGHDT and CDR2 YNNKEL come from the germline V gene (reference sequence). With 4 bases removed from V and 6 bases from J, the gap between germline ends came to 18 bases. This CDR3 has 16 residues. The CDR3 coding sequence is TGTGCCAGCAGCCCTGGGAAGACGGCCGCGGCCGGGGAGCTGTTTTTT. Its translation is CASSPGKTAAAGELFF.

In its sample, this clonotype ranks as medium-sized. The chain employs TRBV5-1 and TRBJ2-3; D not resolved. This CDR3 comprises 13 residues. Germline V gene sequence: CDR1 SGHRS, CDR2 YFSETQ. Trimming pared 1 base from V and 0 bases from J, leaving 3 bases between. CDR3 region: CASSLSSTDTQYF. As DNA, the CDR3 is TGCGCCAGCAGCTTGAGCAGCACAGATACGCAGTATTTT.

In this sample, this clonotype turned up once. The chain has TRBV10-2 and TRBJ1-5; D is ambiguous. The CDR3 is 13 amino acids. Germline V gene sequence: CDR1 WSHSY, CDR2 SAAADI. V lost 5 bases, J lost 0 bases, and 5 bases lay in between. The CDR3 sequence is CASSIHSNQPQHF. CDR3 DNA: TGCGCCAGCAGTATCCATAGCAATCAGCCCCAGCATTTT.

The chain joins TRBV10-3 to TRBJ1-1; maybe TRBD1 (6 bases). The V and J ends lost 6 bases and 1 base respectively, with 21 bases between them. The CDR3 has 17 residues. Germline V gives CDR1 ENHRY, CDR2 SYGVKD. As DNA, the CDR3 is TGTGCCATCAGGCCAACCGCCGACCCCAGGGGGAACACTGAAGCTTTCTTT. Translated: CAIRPTADPRGNTEAFF.

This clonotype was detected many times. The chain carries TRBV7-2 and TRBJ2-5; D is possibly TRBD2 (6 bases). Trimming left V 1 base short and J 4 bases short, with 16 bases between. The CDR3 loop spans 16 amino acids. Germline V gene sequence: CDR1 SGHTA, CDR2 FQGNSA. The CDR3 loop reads CASSLEIEAGRETQYF. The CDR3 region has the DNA TGTGCCAGCAGCTTAGAAATAGAGGCGGGGAGAGAGACCCAGTACTTC.

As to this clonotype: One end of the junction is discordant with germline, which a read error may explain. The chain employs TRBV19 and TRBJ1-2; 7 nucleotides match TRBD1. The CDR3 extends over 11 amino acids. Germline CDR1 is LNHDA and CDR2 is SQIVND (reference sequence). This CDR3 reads CSSTDRSYGYF. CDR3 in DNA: TGTTCCAGTACGGACAGGAGCTATGGCTACTTC.

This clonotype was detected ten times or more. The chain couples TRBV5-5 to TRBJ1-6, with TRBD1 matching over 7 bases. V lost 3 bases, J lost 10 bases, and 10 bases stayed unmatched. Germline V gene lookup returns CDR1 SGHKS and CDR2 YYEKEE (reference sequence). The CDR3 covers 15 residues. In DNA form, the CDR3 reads TGTGCCAGCAGCTCGAGGGGGCGCGAAGGGTCACCCCTCCACTTT. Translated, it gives CASSSRGREGSPLHF.

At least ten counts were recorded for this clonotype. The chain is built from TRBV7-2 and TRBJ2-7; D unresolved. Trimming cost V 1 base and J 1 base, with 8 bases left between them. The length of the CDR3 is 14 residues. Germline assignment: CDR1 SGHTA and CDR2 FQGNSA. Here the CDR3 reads CASSLVGFSYEQYV. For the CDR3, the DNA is TGTGCCAGCAGCTTAGTCGGGTTTTCCTACGAGCAGTACGTC.

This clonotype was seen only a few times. For the CDR3, the DNA is TGTGCCAGCAGTTACGGCGGGAGGTGGGACACCAAGGAGCTGTTTTTT. This sequence encodes CASSYGGRWDTKELFF. The J gene is TRBJ2-2, the V gene TRBV6-5; TRBD2 agrees at 8 bases. This CDR3 has 16 residues. V was clipped by 2 bases and J by 10 bases; unmatched bases: 12. The germline gives CDR1 MNHEY, CDR2 SVGAGI.

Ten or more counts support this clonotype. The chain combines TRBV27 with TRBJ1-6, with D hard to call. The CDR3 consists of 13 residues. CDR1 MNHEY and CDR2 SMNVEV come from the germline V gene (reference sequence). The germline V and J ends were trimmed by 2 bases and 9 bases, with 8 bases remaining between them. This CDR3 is CASSLTGISPLHF. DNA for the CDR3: TGTGCCAGCAGTTTAACTGGAATTTCACCCCTCCACTTT.

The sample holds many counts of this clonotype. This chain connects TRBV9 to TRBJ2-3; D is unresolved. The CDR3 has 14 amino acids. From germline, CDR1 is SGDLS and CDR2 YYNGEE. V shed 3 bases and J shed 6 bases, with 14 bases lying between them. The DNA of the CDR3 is TGTGCCAGCAGCGCCGGACGGTCTCCCGATACGCAGTATTTT. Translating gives CASSAGRSPDTQYF.

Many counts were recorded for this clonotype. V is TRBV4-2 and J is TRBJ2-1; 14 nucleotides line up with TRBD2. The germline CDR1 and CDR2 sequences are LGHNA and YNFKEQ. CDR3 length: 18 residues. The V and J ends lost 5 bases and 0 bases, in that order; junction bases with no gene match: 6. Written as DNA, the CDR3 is TGTGCCAGCAGCGGACTAGCGGGGGGCGTGAGCTCCTACAATGAGCAGTTCTTC. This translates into CASSGLAGGVSSYNEQFF.

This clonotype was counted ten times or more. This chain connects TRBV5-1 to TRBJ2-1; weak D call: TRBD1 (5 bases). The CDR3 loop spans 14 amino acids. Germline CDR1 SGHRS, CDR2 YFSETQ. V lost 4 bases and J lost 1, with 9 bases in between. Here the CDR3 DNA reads TGCGCCAGCAGCACAGGACAATCCTACAATGAGCAGTTCTTC. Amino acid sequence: CASSTGQSYNEQFF.

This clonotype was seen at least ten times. CDR3 protein: CASSSASYEQYF. CDR3 coding DNA: TGTGCCAGCAGCTCCGCTTCCTACGAGCAGTACTTC. This sequence joins TRBV7-9 and TRBJ2-7; no clear D. Per the germline V gene, CDR1 is SEHNR and CDR2 is FQNEAQ (reference sequence). Trimming pared 4 bases from V and 1 base from J, leaving 5 bases between. The CDR3 contains 12 residues.

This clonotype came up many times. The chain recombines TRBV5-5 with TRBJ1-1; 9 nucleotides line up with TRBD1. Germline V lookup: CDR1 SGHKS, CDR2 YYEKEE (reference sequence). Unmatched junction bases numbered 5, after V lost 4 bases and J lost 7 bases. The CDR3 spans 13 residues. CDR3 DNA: TGTGCCAGCAGCCTCTTGGACAGGGGTGAAGCTTTCTTT. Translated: CASSLLDRGEAFF. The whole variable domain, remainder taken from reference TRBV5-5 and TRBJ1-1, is DAGVTQSPTHLIKTRGQQVTLRCSPISGHKSVSWYQQVLGQGPQFIFQYYEKEERGRGNFPDRFSARQFPNYSSELNVNALLLGDSALYLCASSLLDRGEAFFGQGTRLTVV.

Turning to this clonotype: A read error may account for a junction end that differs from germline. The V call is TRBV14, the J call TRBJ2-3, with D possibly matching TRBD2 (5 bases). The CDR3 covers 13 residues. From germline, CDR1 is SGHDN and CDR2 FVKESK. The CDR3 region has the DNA TGTGCCAGCAGCCAGGCCACGGGGAATACGCAGTTTTTT. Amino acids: CASSQATGNTQFF.

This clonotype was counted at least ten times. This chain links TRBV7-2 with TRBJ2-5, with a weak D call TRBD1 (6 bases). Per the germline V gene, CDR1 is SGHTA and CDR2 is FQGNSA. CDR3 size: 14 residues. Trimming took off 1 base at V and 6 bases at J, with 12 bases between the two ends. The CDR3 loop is CASSLGQESKTQYF. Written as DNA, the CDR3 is TGTGCCAGCAGCTTAGGACAGGAGTCAAAGACCCAGTACTTC.

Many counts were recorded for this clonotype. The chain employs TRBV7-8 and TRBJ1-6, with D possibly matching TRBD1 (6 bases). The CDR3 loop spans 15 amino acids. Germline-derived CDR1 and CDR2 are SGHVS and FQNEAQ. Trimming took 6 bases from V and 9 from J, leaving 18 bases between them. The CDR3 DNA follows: TGTGCCAGCAGTAAAACAGGGAGGTTCGGTTCACCCCTCCACTTT. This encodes CASSKTGRFGSPLHF.

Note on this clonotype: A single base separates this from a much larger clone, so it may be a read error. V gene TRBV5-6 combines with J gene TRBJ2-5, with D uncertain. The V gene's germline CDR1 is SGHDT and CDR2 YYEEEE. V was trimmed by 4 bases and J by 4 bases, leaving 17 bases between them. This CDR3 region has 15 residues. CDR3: CASSHSRVRPETQYF. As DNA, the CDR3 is TGTGCCAGCAGCCACTCCCGGGTGCGCCCAGAGACCCAGTACTTC.

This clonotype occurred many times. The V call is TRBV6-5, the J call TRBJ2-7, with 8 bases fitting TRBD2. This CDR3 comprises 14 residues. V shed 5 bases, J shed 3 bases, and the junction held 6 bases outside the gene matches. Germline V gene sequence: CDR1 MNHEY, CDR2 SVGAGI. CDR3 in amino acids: CASSPAGGFYEQYF. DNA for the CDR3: TGTGCCAGCAGTCCCGCGGGGGGCTTCTACGAGCAGTACTTC.

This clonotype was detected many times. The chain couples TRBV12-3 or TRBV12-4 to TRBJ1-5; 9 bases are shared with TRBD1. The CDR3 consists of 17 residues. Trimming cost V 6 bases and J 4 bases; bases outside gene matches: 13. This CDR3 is CASSPSGTGSKNQPQHF. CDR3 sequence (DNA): TGTGCCAGCAGCCCCTCCGGGACAGGGAGCAAAAATCAGCCCCAGCATTTT.

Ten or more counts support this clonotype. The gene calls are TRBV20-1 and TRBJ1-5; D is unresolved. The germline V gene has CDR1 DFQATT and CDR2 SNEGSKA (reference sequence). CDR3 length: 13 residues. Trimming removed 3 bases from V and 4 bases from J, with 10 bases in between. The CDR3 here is CSASGGVNQPQHF. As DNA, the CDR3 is TGCAGTGCTAGTGGCGGGGTAAATCAGCCCCAGCATTTT.

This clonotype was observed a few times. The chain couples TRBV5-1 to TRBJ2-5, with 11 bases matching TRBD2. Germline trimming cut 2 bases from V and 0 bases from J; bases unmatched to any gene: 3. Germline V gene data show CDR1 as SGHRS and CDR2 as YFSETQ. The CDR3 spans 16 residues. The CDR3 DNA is TGCGCCAGCAGCTTTGGGACTAGCGGATACCAAGAGACCCAGTACTTC. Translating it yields CASSFGTSGYQETQYF.

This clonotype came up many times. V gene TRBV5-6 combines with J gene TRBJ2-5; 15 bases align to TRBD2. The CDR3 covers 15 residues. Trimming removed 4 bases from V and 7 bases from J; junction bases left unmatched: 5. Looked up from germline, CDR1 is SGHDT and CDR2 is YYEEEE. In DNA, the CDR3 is TGTGCCAGCAGCGCCCAGGGACTAGCGGGGGGGACCCAGTACTTC. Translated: CASSAQGLAGGTQYF. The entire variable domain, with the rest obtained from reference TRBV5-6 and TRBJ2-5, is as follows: DAGVTQSPTHLIKTRGQQVTLRCSPKSGHDTVSWYQQALGQGPQFIFQYYEEEERQRGNFPDRFSGHQFPNYSSELNVNALLLGDSALYLCASSAQGLAGGTQYFGPGTRLLVL.

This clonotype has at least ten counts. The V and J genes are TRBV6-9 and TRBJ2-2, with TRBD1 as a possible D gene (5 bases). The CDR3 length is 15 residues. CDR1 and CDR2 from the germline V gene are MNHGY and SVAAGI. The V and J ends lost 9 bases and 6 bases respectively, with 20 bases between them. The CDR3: CARYLYDSRAGELFF. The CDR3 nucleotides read TGTGCCAGATACCTTTATGACAGTAGGGCCGGGGAGCTGTTTTTT.

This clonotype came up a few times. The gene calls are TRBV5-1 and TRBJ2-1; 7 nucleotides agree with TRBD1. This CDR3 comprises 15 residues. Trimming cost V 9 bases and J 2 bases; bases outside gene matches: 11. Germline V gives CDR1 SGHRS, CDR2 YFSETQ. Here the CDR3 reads CATRFRDSAYNEQFF. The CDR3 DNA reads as TGCGCCACCCGGTTCCGGGACAGCGCCTACAATGAGCAGTTCTTC.

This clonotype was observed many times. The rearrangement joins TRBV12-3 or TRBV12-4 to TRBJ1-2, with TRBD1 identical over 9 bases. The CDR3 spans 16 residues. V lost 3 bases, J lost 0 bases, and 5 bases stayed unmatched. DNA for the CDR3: TGTGCCAGCAGTTTGCCGGACAGGGGCCCTAACTATGGCTACACCTTC. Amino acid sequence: CASSLPDRGPNYGYTF.

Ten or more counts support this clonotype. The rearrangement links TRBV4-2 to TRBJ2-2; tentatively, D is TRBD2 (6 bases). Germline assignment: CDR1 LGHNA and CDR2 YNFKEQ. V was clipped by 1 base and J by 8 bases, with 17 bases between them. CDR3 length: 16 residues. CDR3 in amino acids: CASSQALQGGAGELFF. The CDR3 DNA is TGTGCCAGCAGCCAAGCCCTTCAGGGAGGAGCGGGGGAGCTGTTTTTT.

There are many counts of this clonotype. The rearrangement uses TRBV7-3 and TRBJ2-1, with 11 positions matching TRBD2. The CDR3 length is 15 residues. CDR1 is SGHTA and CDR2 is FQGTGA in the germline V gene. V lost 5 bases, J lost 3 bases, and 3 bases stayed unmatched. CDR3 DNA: TGTGCCAGCAGCCTCGGGACTAGCGGCTACAATGAGCAGTTCTTC. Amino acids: CASSLGTSGYNEQFF.

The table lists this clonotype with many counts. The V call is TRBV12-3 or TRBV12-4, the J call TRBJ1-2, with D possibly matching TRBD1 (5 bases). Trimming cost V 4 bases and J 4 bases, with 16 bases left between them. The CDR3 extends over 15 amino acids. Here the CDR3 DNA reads TGTGCCAGCAGTTCCGTTAAGGGGCGAACCTATGGCTACACCTTC. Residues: CASSSVKGRTYGYTF.

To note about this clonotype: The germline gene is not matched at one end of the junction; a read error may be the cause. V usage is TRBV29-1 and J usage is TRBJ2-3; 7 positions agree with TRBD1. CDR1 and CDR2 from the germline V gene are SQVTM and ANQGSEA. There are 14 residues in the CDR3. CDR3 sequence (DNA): TGCAACGTTGTCCTCACAGGGGACACAGATACGCAGTATTTT. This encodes CNVVLTGDTDTQYF.